Sequencing of this TCR beta chain was carried out in a study of CD8+ T cells in alopecia areata. Across the whole study: Treated patients were given 5 to 10 mg oral tofacitinib twice daily.

Broader study findings: Lesional tissue from the scalp (especially in alopecia totalis/universalis) showed higher clonality than normal scalp. Numerous clones, expanded in lesions, remained in scalp and blood during tofacitinib. Only a single nonresponder existed, so baseline CD8+ expansion links stay unclear.

Described treatment: oral pan-JAK inhibitor, 5-10 mg twice daily. In alopecia areata patients, both lesional scalp punch biopsies and peripheral blood were collected. For this clone: Its antigen is currently unknown.

CDR1 SGHAT and CDR2 FQNNGV come from the germline V gene. CDR3 length: 15 amino acids. V lost 3 bases and J lost 4; bases outside the gene matches: 2. After isolation, RNA underwent reverse transcription to generate cDNA as the sequencing template. The data were produced by immunoSEQ multiplex PCR, yet TCRdb's version contains in-frame clones alone and is incomplete. The sample carries fewer than 4,500 clones, more than 50% recorded once. The receptor comes from a human donor with alopecia areata. Sequenced here: skin, sampled around week 37, from a patient treated with tofacitinib. V and J are TRBV11-2 and TRBJ2-3; 12 bases map to TRBD1. The CDR3 nucleotides are TGTGCCAGCAGCTTGGGACAGGGGGCAGCAGATACGCAGTATTTT. Encoded protein: CASSLGQGAADTQYF. The variable domain in full, completed from reference TRBV11-2 and TRBJ2-3, reads EAGVAQSPRYKIIEKRQSVAFWCNPISGHATLYWYQQILGQGPKLLIQFQNNGVVDDSQLPKDRFSAERLKGVDSTLKIQPAKLEDSAVYLCASSLGQGAADTQYFGPGTRLTVL.